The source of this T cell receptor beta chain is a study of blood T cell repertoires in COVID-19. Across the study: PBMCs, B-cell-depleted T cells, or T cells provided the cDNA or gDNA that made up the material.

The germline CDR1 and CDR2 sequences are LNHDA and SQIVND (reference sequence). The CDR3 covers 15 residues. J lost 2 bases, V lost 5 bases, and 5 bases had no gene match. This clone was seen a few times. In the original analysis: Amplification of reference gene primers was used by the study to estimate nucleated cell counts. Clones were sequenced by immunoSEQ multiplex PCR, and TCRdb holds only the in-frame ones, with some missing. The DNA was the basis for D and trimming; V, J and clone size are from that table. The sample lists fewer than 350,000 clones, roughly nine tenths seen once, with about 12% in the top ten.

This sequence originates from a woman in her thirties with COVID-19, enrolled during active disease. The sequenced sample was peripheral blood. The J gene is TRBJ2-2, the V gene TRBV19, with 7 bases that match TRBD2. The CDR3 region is CASSRAGLNTGELFF. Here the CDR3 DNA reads TGTGCCAGTAGTCGAGCGGGGCTAAACACCGGGGAGCTGTTTTTT.